The 21 T cell receptor beta chains reported below all come from one sample, sequenced in a study of graft-versus-host responses after intestinal transplantation. These TCRs' antigens remain unknown. The repertoire was sequenced with immunoSEQ multiplex PCR; TCRdb's copy has only in-frame clones and lacks some. The data contain over 45,000 clones, around 90% of them singletons. Sequences were derived from unstimulated CD4+ T cells sorted from spleen or lymph node cells, sampled before transplant. These receptors were collected from a human donor who was the organ donor for an intestinal transplant.

V is TRBV5-1 and J is TRBJ2-7; 8 bases align to TRBD1. Looked up from germline, CDR1 is SGHRS and CDR2 is YFSETQ. The CDR3 spans 16 residues. The trim removed 0 bases at V and 2 bases at J, leaving 7 bases unmatched. The chain's CDR3 is CASSLGQGYPTYEQYF. In DNA form, the CDR3 reads TGCGCCAGCAGCTTGGGACAGGGGTACCCCACCTACGAGCAGTACTTC. The full variable domain, with the rest looked up from reference TRBV5-1 and TRBJ2-7, is KAGVTQTPRYLIKTRGQQVTLSCSPISGHRSVSWYQQTPGQGLQFLFEYFSETQRNKGNFPGRFSGRQFSNSRSEMNVSTLELGDSALYLCASSLGQGYPTYEQYFGPGTRLTVT.

A note on this clone: Sequence at one end of the junction differs from germline and may be a read error. The V call is TRBV19, the J call TRBJ2-7, with 9 bases that match TRBD1. This CDR3 region has 13 residues. CDR1 is LNHDA, CDR2 SQIVND, per germline (reference sequence). For the CDR3, the DNA is TGTGCAAGTACCCCGACAGGGGGCTACGAGCAGTACTTC. Translating it yields CASTPTGGYEQYF.

This rearrangement joins TRBV4-1 to TRBJ2-1; weak D call: TRBD1 (5 bases). This CDR3 comprises 16 residues. Per the germline V gene, CDR1 is MGHRA and CDR2 is YSYEKL. Between the trimmed V and J ends, which lost 4 bases and 0 bases, there was a span of 13 bases. CDR3 coding DNA: TGCGCCAGCAGCCCTGCGGAAAGGGGCTCCTACAATGAGCAGTTCTTC. It yields the protein CASSPAERGSYNEQFF.

The chain uses TRBV27 and TRBJ2-5, with 12 bases aligning to TRBD1. V shed 0 bases, J shed 1 base, and the junction held 21 bases outside the gene matches. CDR1 is MNHEY, CDR2 SMNVEV, per germline (reference sequence). CDR3 length equals 23 residues. DNA for the CDR3: TGTGCCAGCAGTTTATCTTTGGTCGGGGACAGGGGGCACCTCTCAGTACTCCAAGAGACCCAGTACTTC. It yields the protein CASSLSLVGDRGHLSVLQETQYF.

The chain links TRBV28 to TRBJ2-7; 10 bases map to TRBD2. CDR3 length equals 16 residues. Germline CDR1 MDHEN, CDR2 SYDVKM. The junction had 10 bases not matched to a gene; V was cut back by 6 bases and J by 2 bases. CDR3 amino acids: CASRPPGLATPYEQYF. The CDR3, as DNA: TGTGCCAGCAGACCGCCGGGACTAGCGACACCCTACGAGCAGTACTTC.

J is TRBJ2-5 and V is TRBV7-3; TRBD1 matches 7 bases. V was pared by 3 bases and J by 9 bases, with 4 bases of the junction left unmatched. The CDR3 contains 12 residues. Germline CDR1 and CDR2: SGHTA and FQGTGA. In DNA, the CDR3 is TGTGCCAGCAGCTTTAGTACAGGGGCCCAGTACTTC. It encodes CASSFSTGAQYF.

In its sample, this clone was seen once. The chain joins TRBV11-2 to TRBJ1-4; no reliable D call. Looked up from germline, CDR1 is SGHAT and CDR2 is FQNNGV. This CDR3 has 18 amino acids. The V end lost 1 base, the J end lost 0 bases, and 15 bases lay between the germline ends. Here the CDR3 DNA reads TGTGCCAGCAGCTTAGGGCGCGGCAGTGATGCAACTAATGAAAAACTGTTTTTT. Translated, it gives CASSLGRGSDATNEKLFF.

This clone was recorded once. The chain combines TRBV28 with TRBJ1-1; TRBD1 aligns across 7 bases. The CDR3 contains 15 residues. Germline-derived CDR1 and CDR2 are MDHEN and SYDVKM. V lost 5 bases to trimming and J lost 0 bases; unmatched junction nucleotides: 6. The CDR3 DNA follows: TGTGCCAGCAGTACAGGGGACAGATTGAACACTGAAGCTTTCTTT. Protein sequence: CASSTGDRLNTEAFF.

V usage is TRBV5-1 and J usage is TRBJ2-7; the match to TRBD2 covers 12 bases. CDR3 size: 15 residues. V lost 4 bases, J lost 1 base, and 3 bases stayed unmatched. Germline V lookup: CDR1 SGHRS, CDR2 YFSETQ. CDR3 in DNA: TGCGCCAGCAGCCCTGGACTAGCGGGGTCCTACGAGCAGTACTTC. This gives the protein CASSPGLAGSYEQYF.

The genes are TRBV19 and TRBJ1-2; TRBD1 matches 10 bases. This CDR3 comprises 14 residues. CDR1 is LNHDA, CDR2 SQIVND, per germline (reference sequence). The V gene end was trimmed by 5 bases and the J gene end by 8 bases; junction bases not matched to a gene: 8. Written as DNA, the CDR3 is TGTGCCAGTAGTCTTCCGGGACAGGGGAGAGGCTACACCTTC. Its translation is CASSLPGQGRGYTF.

The table lists this clone with a few counts. The rearrangement joins TRBV11-1 to TRBJ1-2, with unresolved D. There are 13 residues in the CDR3. The germline V gene has CDR1 SGHAT and CDR2 FQDESV (reference sequence). The V and J ends lost 3 bases and 2 bases respectively, with 7 bases between them. The CDR3 nucleotides are TGTGCCAGCAGCTTTAACAGCAACTATGGCTACACCTTC. Amino acid sequence: CASSFNSNYGYTF.

The gene calls are TRBV5-5 and TRBJ2-3, with D possibly matching TRBD1 (7 bases). Germline CDR1 reads SGHKS; CDR2 reads YYEKEE (reference sequence). CDR3 size: 16 residues. The V gene lost 5 bases and the J gene lost 2 bases, with 18 bases spanning the gap. The CDR3 loop is CASSSRQGGFTDTQYF. The CDR3 DNA reads as TGTGCCAGCAGTTCTCGACAGGGAGGTTTCACAGATACGCAGTATTTT.

The gene calls are TRBV6-1 and TRBJ2-7; D is perhaps TRBD2 (6 bases). There are 14 residues in the CDR3. Germline CDR1 MNHNS, CDR2 SASEGT. Trimming pared 5 bases from V and 4 bases from J, leaving 15 bases between. The CDR3 sequence: CASSLTGLAYEQYF. As DNA, the CDR3 is TGTGCCAGCAGTCTGACGGGACTGGCTTACGAGCAGTACTTC.

The CDR3 DNA follows: TGTGCCATCAATAGCGGGCCCCCCTACGAGCAGTACTTC. Protein sequence: CAINSGPPYEQYF. This chain links TRBV10-3 with TRBJ2-7; 7 bases map to TRBD2. CDR1 is ENHRY, CDR2 SYGVKD, per germline. The CDR3 is 13 amino acids. V dropped 7 bases and J dropped 2; count of bases not matched to a gene: 5.

This clone has a handful of counts. The chain couples TRBV30 to TRBJ2-6; D might be TRBD1 (5 bases). Per germline, CDR1 GTSNPN and CDR2 SVGIG (reference sequence). The V end was cut by 1 base, the J end by 1 base, with 20 bases between. This CDR3 has 19 residues. CDR3 amino acids: CAWSDSRRGALSGANVLTF. The DNA of the CDR3 is TGTGCCTGGAGTGATTCTAGAAGGGGCGCTTTATCTGGGGCCAACGTCCTGACTTTC.

The chain recombines TRBV20-1 with TRBJ2-1; TRBD2 matches at 8 bases. CDR1 is DFQATT, CDR2 SNEGSKA, per germline (reference sequence). The CDR3 runs to 11 residues. V was pared by 7 bases and J by 12 bases, with 8 bases of the junction left unmatched. DNA of the CDR3: TGCAGTGGGGGCTTAGCGGGACGGCAGTTCTTC. Amino acids: CSGGLAGRQFF.

This clone was observed a few times. The chain couples TRBV2 to TRBJ1-2, with D unresolved. The CDR3 totals 11 residues. V gave up 4 bases and J gave up 3 bases, with 3 bases separating them. Germline V CDR1 and CDR2: SNHLY, FYNNEI. The chain's CDR3 is CASSAHYGYTF. CDR3 nucleotides: TGTGCCAGCAGTGCTCACTATGGCTACACCTTC.

The chain recombines TRBV5-4 with TRBJ2-4; D possibly corresponds to TRBD2 (6 bases). The CDR3 has 15 residues. CDR1 is SGHNT and CDR2 is YYREEE in the germline V gene (reference sequence). V lost 4 bases to trimming and J lost 1 base, with 12 bases between them. CDR3 loop: CASSAIRGAKNIQYF. In DNA, the CDR3 is TGTGCCAGCAGCGCCATTCGGGGGGCCAAAAACATTCAGTACTTC.

The chain joins TRBV7-9 to TRBJ2-1; no reliable D call. Germline V gene lookup returns CDR1 SEHNR and CDR2 FQNEAQ (reference sequence). Trimming shortened V by 5 bases and J by 10 bases, and 12 bases separated the two germline ends. The CDR3 runs 12 residues. For the CDR3, the DNA is TGTGCCAGCAGCCGTCAAGACGGGGAGCAGTTCTTC. It specifies CASSRQDGEQFF.

The chain joins TRBV28 to TRBJ1-2; 9 nucleotides line up with TRBD1. CDR3 length equals 14 residues. The V gene end was trimmed by 5 bases and the J gene end by 1 base; junction bases not matched to a gene: 2. From germline, CDR1 is MDHEN and CDR2 SYDVKM. CDR3 in DNA: TGTGCCAGCAGTCGACAGGGGGGTAACTATGGCTACACCTTC. Translated: CASSRQGGNYGYTF.

This clone was counted a few times. CDR3 sequence (DNA): TGTGCCCAGGGAAGCACTGAAGCTTTCTTT. Its protein product is CAQGSTEAFF. The chain uses TRBV19 and TRBJ1-1; D is possibly TRBD1 (5 bases). The CDR3 has 10 residues. Deletions cut 11 bases from V and 4 bases from J, with 8 bases between. Germline lookup yields CDR1 LNHDA and CDR2 SQIVND (reference sequence).